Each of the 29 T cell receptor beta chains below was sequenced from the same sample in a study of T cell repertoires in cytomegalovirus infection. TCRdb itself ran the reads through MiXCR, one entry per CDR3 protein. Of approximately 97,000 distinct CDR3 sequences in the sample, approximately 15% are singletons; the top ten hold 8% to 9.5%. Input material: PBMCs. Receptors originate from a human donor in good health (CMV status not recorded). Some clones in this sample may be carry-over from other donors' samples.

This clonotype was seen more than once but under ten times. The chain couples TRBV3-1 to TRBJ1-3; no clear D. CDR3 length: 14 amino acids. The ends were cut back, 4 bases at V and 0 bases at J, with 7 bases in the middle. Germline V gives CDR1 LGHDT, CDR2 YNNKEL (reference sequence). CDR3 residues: CASSPSSSGNTIYF. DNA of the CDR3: TGTGCCAGCAGCCCTTCGAGCTCTGGAAACACCATATATTTT.

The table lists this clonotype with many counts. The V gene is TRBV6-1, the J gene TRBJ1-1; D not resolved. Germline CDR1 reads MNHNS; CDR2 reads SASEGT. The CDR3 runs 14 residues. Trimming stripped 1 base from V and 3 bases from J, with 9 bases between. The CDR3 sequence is CASSEVEGYTEAFF. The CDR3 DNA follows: TGTGCCAGCAGTGAAGTGGAGGGCTACACTGAAGCTTTCTTT.

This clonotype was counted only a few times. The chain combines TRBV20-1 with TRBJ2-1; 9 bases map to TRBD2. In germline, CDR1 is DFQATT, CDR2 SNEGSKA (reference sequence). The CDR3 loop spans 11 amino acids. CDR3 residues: CSEDSGGTQFF. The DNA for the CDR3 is TGCAGCGAGGATAGCGGGGGCACGCAGTTCTTC.

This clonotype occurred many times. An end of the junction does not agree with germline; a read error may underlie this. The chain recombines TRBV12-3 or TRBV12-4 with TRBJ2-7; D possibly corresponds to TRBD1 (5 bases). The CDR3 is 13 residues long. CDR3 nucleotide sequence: TGTGCCAGCAGCTTAGACAGTTCCTACGAGCAGTACTTC. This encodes CASSLDSSYEQYF.

The CDR3 protein is CASSQASTGTGNTIYF. As DNA, the CDR3 is TGCGCCAGCAGCCAGGCGTCGACAGGGACTGGAAACACCATATATTTT. This chain connects TRBV4-1 to TRBJ1-3, with 7 bases aligning to TRBD1. Trimming removed 3 bases from V and 2 bases from J; junction bases left unmatched: 7. Germline V gene lookup returns CDR1 MGHRA and CDR2 YSYEKL. The CDR3 is made up of 16 amino acids.

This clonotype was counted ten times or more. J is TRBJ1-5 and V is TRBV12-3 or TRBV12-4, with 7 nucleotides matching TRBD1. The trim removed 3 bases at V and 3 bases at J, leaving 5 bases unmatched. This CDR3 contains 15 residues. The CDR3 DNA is TGTGCCAGCAGTTTCCGGGACAGCCCCAATCAGCCCCAGCATTTT. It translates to CASSFRDSPNQPQHF.

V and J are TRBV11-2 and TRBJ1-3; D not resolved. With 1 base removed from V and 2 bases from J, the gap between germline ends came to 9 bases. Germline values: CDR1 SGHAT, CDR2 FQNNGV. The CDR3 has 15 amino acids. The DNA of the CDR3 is TGTGCCAGCAGCTTAGGGATTTCCACTGGAAACACCATATATTTT. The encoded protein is CASSLGISTGNTIYF.

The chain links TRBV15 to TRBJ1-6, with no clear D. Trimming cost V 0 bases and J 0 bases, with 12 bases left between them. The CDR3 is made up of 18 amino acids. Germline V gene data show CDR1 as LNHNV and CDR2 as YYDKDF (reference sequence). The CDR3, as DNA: TGTGCCACCAGCAGAGAGGCTCGCTCGAGCTCCTATAATTCACCCCTCCACTTT. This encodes CATSREARSSSYNSPLHF.

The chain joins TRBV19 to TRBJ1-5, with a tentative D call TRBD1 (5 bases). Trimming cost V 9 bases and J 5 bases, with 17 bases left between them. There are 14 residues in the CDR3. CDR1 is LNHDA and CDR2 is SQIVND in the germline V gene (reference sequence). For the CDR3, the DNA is TGTGCCAGCCACACAAGACAGACTTATCAGCCCCAGCATTTT. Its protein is CASHTRQTYQPQHF.

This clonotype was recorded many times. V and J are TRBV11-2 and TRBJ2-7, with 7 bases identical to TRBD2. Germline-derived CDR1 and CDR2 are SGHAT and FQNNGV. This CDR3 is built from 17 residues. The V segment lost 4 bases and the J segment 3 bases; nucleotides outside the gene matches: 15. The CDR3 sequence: CASSSPRVGRGYYEQYF. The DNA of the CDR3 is TGTGCCAGCAGCTCCCCCCGAGTTGGGCGGGGGTACTACGAGCAGTACTTC. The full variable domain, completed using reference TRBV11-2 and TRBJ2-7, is EAGVAQSPRYKIIEKRQSVAFWCNPISGHATLYWYQQILGQGPKLLIQFQNNGVVDDSQLPKDRFSAERLKGVDSTLKIQPAKLEDSAVYLCASSSPRVGRGYYEQYFGPGTRLTVT.

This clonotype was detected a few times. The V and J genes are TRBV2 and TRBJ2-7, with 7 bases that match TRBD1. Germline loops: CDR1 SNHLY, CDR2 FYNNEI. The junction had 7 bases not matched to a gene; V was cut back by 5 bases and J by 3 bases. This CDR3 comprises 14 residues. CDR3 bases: TGTGCCAGCAGTTTTAGGACAGGCCTCTACGAGCAGTACTTC. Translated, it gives CASSFRTGLYEQYF.

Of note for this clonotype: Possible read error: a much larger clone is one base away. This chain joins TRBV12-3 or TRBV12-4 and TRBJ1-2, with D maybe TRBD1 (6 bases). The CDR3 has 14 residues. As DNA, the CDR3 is TGTGACAGCAGTTTAGGGGGTCCTAACTATGGCTACACCTTC. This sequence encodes CDSSLGGPNYGYTF.

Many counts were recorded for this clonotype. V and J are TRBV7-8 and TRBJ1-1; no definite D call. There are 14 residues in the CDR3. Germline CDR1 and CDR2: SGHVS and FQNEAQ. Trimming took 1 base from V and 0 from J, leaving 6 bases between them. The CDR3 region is CASSLGEMNTEAFF. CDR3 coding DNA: TGTGCCAGCAGCTTAGGAGAAATGAACACTGAAGCTTTCTTT.

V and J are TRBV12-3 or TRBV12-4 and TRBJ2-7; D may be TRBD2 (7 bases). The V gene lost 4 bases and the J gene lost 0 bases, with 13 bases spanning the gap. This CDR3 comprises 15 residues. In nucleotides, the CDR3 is TGTGCCAGCAGTTCGGGGGGCTCAATCTCCTACGAGCAGTACTTC. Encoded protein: CASSSGGSISYEQYF.

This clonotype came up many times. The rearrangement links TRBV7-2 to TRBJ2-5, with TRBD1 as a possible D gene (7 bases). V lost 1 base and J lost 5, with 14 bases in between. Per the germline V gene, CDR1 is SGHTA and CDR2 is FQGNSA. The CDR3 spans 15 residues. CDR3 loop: CASSLGPGGHETQYF. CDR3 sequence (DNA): TGTGCCAGCAGCTTAGGTCCAGGGGGGCACGAGACCCAGTACTTC.

The CDR3 nucleotides are TGTGCCAGCACCCAGACAGGGAGGGAAAAAAAGCAGTACTTC. Protein sequence: CASTQTGREKKQYF. The chain joins TRBV25-1 to TRBJ2-7, with D perhaps matching TRBD1 or TRBD2 (7 bases each). Between the trimmed V and J ends, which lost 7 bases and 8 bases, there was a span of 21 bases. The CDR3 totals 14 residues. The V gene's germline CDR1 is MGHDK and CDR2 SYGVNS.

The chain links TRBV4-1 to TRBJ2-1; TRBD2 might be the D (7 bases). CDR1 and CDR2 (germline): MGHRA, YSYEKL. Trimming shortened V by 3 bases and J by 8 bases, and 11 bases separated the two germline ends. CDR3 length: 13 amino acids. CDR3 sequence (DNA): TGCGCCAGCAGCCATAGGGGGGGTGATGAGCAGTTCTTC. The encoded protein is CASSHRGGDEQFF.

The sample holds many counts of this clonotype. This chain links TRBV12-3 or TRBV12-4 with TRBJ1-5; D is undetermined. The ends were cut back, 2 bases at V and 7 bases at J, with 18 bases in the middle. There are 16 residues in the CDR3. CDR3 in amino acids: CASSLWNLGGKQPQHF. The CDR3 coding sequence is TGTGCCAGCAGTTTATGGAATCTAGGAGGGAAGCAGCCCCAGCATTTT.

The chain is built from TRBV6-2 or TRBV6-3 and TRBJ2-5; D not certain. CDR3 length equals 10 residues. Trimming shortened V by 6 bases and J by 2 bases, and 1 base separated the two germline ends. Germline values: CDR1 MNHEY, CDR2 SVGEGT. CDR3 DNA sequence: TGTGCCAGCAGGCAAGAGACCCAGTACTTC. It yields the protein CASRQETQYF.

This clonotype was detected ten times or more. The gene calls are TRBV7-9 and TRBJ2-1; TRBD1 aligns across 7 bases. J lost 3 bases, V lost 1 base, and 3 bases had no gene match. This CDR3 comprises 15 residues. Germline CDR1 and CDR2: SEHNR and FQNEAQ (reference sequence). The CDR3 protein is CASSLGAGGYNEQFF. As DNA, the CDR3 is TGTGCCAGCAGCTTAGGGGCAGGGGGCTACAATGAGCAGTTCTTC.

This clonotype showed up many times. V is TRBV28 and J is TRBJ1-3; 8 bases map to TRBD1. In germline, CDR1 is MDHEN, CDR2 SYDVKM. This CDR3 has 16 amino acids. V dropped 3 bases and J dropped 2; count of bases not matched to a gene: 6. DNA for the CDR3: TGTGCCAGCAGTTTGACAGGGGCAGGGACTGGAAACACCATATATTTT. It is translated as CASSLTGAGTGNTIYF.

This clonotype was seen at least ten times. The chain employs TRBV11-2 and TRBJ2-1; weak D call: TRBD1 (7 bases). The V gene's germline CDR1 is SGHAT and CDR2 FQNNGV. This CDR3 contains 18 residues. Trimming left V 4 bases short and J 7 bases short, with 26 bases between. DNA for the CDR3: TGTGCCAGCAGCTCCTTGGACAGGTTTTCAGGAGGGAGGAATGAGCAGTTCTTC. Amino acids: CASSSLDRFSGGRNEQFF.

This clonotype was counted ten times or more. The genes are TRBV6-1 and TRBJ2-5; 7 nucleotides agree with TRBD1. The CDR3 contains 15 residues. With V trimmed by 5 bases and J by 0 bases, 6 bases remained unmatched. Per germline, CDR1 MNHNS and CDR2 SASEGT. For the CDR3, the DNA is TGTGCCAGCAGTCAGAGGGACAGATACCAAGAGACCCAGTACTTC. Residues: CASSQRDRYQETQYF.

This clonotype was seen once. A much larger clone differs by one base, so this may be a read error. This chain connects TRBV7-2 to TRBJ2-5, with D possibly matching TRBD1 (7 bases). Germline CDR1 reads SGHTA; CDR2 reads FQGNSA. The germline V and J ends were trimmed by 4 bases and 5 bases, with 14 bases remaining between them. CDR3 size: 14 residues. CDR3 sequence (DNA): TGTGCCAGCAGCTCACAGGGGAGGTCGGAGACCCAGTACTTC. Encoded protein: CASSSQGRSETQYF.

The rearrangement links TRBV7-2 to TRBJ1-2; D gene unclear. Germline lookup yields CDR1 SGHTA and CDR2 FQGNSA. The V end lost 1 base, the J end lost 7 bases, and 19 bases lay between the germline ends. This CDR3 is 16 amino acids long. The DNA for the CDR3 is TGTGCCAGCAGCTTAGATGCACAGAGAGTTTACTCTGGCTACACCTTC. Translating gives CASSLDAQRVYSGYTF.

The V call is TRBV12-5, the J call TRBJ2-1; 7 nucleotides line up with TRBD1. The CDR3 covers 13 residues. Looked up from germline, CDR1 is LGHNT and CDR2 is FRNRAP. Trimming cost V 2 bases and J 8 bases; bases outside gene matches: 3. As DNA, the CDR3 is TGTGCTAGTGGTTTGAACAGGGGCGATGAGCAGTTCTTC. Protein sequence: CASGLNRGDEQFF.

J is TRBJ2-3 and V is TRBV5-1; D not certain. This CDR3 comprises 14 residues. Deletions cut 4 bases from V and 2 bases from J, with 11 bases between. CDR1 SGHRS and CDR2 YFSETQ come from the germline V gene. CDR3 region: CASSRSLDTDTQYF. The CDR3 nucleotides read TGCGCCAGCAGCCGATCTCTGGACACAGATACGCAGTATTTT.

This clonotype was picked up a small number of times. The DNA of the CDR3 is TGTGCCAGCAGAGAGGACAGGGGGGCAGATACGCAGTATTTT. This gives the protein CASREDRGADTQYF. The chain carries TRBV2 and TRBJ2-3; 10 positions agree with TRBD1. The CDR3 contains 14 residues. Germline CDR1 is SNHLY and CDR2 is FYNNEI. After removal of 6 bases from V and 4 bases from J, the junction contained 4 bases not matched to a gene.

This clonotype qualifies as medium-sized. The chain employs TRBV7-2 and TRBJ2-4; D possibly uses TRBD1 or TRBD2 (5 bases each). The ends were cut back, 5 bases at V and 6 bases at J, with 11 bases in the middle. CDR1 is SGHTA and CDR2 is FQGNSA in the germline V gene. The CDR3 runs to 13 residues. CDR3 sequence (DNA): TGTGCCAGCAGCACCGGGACCACAAACATTCAGTACTTC. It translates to CASSTGTTNIQYF.